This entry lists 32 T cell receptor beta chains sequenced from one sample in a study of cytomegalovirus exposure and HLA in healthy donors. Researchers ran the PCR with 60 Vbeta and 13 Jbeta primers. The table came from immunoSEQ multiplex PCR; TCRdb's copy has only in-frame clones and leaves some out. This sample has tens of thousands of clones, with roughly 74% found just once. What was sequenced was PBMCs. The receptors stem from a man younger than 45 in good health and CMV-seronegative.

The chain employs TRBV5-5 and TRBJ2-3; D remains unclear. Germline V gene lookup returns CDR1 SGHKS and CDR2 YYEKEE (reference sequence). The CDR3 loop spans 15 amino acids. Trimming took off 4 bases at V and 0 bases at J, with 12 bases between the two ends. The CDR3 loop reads CASSQDFISTDTQYF. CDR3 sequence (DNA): TGTGCCAGCAGCCAAGACTTTATAAGCACAGATACGCAGTATTTT.

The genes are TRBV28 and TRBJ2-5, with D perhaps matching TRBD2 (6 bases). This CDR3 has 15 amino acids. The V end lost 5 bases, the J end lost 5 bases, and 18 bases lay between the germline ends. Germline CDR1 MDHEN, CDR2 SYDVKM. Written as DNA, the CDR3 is TGTGCCAGCAGTCGCCCCCTGGGAGGTGGCGAGACCCAGTACTTC. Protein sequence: CASSRPLGGGETQYF.

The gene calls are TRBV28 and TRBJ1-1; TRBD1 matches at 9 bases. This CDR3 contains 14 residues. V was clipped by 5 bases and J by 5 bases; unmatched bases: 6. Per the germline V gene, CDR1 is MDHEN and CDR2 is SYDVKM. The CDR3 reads CASSQYRGQTEAFF. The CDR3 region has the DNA TGTGCCAGCAGTCAGTACAGGGGGCAAACTGAAGCTTTCTTT. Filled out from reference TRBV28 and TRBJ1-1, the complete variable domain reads DVKVTQSSRYLVKRTGEKVFLECVQDMDHENMFWYRQDPGLGLRLIYFSYDVKMKEKGDIPEGYSVSREKKERFSLILESASTNQTSMYLCASSQYRGQTEAFFGQGTRLTVV.

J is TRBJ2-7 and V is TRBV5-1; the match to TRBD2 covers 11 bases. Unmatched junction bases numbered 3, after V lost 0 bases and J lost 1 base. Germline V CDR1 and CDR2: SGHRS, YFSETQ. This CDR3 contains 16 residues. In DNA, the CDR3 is TGCGCCAGCAGCTTGGTTGGGACTAGCGGTTCCTACGAGCAGTACTTC. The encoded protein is CASSLVGTSGSYEQYF.

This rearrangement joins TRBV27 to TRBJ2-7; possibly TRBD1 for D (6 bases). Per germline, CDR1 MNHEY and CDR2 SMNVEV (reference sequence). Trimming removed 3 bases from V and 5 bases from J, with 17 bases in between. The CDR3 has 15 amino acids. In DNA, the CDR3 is TGTGCCAGCAGTTTTGTTGGGGCAGGGGTGGACGAGCAGTACTTC. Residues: CASSFVGAGVDEQYF.

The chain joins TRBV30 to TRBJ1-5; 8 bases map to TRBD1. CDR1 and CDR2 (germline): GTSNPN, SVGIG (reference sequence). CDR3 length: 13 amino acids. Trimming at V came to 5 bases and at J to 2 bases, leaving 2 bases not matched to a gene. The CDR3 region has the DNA TGTGCCTGGGGACAGGGTGGCAATCAGCCCCAGCATTTT. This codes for CAWGQGGNQPQHF.

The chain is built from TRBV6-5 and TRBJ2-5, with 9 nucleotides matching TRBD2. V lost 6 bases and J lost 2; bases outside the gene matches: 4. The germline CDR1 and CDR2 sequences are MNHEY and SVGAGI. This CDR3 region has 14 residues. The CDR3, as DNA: TGTGCCAGCAGATTAGCGGGGGCTCAAGAGACCCAGTACTTC. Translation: CASRLAGAQETQYF.

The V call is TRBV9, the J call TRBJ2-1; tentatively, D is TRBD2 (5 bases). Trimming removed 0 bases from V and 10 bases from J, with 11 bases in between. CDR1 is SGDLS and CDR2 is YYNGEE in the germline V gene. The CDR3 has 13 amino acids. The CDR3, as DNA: TGTGCCAGCAGCGTAGCTGGCAGCGGCGAGCAGTTCTTC. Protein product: CASSVAGSGEQFF.

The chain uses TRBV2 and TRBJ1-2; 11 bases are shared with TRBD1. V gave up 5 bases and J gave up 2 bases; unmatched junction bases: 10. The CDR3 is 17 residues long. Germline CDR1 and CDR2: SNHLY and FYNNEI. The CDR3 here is CASSPPPGTGGNYGYTF. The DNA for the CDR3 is TGTGCCAGCAGTCCCCCCCCCGGGACAGGGGGGAACTATGGCTACACCTTC.

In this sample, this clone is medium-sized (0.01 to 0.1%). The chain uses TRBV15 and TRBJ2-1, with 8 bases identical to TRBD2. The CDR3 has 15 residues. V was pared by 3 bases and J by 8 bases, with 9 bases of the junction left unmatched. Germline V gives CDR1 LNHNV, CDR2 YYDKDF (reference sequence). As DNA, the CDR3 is TGTGCCACCAGCAGGGATTCGGGGGGGTCGGATGAGCAGTTCTTC. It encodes CATSRDSGGSDEQFF.

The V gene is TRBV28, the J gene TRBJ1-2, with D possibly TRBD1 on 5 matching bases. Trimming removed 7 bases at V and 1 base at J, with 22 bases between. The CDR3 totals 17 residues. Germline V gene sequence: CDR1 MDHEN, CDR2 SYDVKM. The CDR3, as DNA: TGTGCCAGCACACGAGGCAGGGCCGTAATAAATAACTATGGCTACACCTTC. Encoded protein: CASTRGRAVINNYGYTF.

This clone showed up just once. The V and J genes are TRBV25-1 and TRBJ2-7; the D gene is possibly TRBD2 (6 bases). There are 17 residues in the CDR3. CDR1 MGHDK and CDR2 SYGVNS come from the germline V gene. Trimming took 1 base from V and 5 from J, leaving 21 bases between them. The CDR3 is CASSEFGSGVEGNEQYF. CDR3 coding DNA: TGTGCCAGCAGTGAATTTGGATCGGGAGTTGAGGGAAACGAGCAGTACTTC.

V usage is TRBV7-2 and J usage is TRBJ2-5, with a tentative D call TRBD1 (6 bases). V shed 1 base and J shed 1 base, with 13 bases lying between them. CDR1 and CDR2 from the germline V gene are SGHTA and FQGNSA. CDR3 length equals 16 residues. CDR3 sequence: CASSLVGALVQETQYF. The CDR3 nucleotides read TGTGCCAGCAGCTTAGTGGGGGCTTTGGTCCAAGAGACCCAGTACTTC.

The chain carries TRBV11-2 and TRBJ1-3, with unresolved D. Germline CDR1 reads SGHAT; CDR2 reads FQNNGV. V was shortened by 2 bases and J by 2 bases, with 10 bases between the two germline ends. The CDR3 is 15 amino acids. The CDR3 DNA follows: TGTGCCAGCAGCTTAAACAAAGTTCCTGGAAACACCATATATTTT. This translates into CASSLNKVPGNTIYF.

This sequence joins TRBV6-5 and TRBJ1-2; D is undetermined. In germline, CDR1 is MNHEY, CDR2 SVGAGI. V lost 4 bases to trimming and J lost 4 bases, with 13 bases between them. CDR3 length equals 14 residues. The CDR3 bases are TGTGCCAGCAGTTCCGGGATACCACCCTATGGCTACACCTTC. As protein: CASSSGIPPYGYTF.

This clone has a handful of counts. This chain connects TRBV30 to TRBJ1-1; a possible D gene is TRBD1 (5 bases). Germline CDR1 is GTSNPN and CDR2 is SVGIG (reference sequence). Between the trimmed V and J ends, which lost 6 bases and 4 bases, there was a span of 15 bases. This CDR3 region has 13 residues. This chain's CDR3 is CACGRGSATEAFF. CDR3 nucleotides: TGTGCCTGTGGGAGGGGAAGTGCCACTGAAGCTTTCTTT.

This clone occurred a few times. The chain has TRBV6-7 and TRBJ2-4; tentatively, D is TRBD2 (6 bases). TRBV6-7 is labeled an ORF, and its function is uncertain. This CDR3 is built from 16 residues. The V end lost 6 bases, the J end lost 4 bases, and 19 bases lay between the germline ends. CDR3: CASSDVVRGVKNIQYF. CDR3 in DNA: TGTGCCAGCAGCGACGTAGTTCGCGGGGTAAAAAACATTCAGTACTTC.

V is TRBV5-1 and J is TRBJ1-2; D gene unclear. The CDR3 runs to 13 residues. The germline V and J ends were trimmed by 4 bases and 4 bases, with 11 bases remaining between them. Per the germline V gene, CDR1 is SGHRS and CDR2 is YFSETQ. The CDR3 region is CASSLPSGYGYTF. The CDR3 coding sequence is TGCGCCAGCAGCCTCCCCTCGGGCTATGGCTACACCTTC.

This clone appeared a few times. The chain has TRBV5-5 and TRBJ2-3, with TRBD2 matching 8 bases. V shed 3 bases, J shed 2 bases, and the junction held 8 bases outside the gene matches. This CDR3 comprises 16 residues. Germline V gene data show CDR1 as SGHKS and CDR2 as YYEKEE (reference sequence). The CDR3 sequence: CASSYLIGGATDTQYF. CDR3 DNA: TGTGCCAGCAGCTACCTCATCGGGGGGGCCACAGATACGCAGTATTTT.

CDR3 DNA: TGTGCCAGCAGCTTCGGGGGAAAGGAGCAGTACTTC. The encoded protein is CASSFGGKEQYF. The chain links TRBV7-2 to TRBJ2-7; D is perhaps TRBD2 (6 bases). The germline V gene has CDR1 SGHTA and CDR2 FQGNSA. The CDR3 covers 12 residues. Trimming left V 3 bases short and J 7 bases short, with 10 bases between.

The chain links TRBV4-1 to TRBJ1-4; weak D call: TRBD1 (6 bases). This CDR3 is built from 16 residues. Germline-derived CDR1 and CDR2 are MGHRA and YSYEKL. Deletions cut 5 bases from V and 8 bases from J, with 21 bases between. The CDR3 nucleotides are TGCGCCAGCAGCGATTATAGCAGGGTTAGGGGGGAAAAACTGTTTTTT. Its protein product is CASSDYSRVRGEKLFF.

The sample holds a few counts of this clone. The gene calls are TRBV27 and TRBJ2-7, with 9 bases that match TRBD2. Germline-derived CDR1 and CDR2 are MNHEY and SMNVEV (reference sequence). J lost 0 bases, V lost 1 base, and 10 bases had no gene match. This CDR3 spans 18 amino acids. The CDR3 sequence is CASSLYTPSGRLSYEQYF. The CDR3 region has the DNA TGTGCCAGCAGTTTATATACCCCGAGCGGGAGGCTCTCCTACGAGCAGTACTTC.

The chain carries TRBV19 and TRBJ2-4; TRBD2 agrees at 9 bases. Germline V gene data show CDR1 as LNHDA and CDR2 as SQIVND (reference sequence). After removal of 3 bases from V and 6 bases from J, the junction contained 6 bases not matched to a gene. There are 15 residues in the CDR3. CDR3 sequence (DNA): TGTGCCAGTAGTATCTTAGCGGGAGACGGAAACATTCAGTACTTC. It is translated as CASSILAGDGNIQYF.

Here the CDR3 reads CASSPGNTEAFF. The CDR3 DNA reads as TGTGCCAGTAGTCCGGGAAACACTGAAGCTTTCTTT. The rearrangement links TRBV19 to TRBJ1-1; D ambiguous. CDR1 LNHDA and CDR2 SQIVND come from the germline V gene (reference sequence). V was cut by 5 bases and J by 2 bases, with 6 bases left in between. The CDR3 runs 12 residues.

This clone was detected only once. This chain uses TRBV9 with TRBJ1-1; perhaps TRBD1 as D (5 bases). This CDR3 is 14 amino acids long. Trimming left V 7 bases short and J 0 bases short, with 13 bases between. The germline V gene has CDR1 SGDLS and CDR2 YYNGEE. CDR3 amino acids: CASARGYLNTEAFF. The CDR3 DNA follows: TGTGCCAGCGCCCGGGGGTACTTGAACACTGAAGCTTTCTTT. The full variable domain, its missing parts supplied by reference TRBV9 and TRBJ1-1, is DSGVTQTPKHLITATGQRVTLRCSPRSGDLSVYWYQQSLDQGLQFLIQYYNGEERAKGNILERFSAQQFPDLHSELNLSSLELGDSALYFCASARGYLNTEAFFGQGTRLTVV.

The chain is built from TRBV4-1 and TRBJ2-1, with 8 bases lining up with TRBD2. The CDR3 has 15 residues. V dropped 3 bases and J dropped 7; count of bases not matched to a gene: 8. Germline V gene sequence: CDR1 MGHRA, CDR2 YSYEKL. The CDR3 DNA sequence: TGCGCCAGCAGCCAGGCAAGCGGGAGTCGGAATGAGCAGTTCTTC. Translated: CASSQASGSRNEQFF.

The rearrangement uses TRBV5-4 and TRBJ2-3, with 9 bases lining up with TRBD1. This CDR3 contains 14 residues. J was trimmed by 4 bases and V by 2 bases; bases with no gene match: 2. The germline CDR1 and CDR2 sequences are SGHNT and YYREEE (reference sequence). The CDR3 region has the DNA TGTGCCAGCAGCTTTCGACAGGGGGCAGATACGCAGTATTTT. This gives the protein CASSFRQGADTQYF.

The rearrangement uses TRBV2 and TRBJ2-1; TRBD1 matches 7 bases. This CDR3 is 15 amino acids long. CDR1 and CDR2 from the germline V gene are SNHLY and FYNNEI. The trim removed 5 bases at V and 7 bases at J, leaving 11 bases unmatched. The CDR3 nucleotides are TGTGCCAGCAGTTCCCACGCGTTGACAGGGAATGAGCAGTTCTTC. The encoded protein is CASSSHALTGNEQFF.

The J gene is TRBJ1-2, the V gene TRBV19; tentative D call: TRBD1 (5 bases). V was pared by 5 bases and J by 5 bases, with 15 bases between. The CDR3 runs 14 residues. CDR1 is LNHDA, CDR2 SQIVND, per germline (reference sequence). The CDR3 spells CASSGPSRAYGYTF. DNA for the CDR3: TGTGCCAGTAGTGGCCCCTCCAGGGCGTATGGCTACACCTTC. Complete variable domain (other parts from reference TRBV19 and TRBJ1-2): DGGITQSPKYLFRKEGQNVTLSCEQNLNHDAMYWYRQDPGQGLRLIYYSQIVNDFQKGDIAEGYSVSREKKESFPLTVTSAQKNPTAFYLCASSGPSRAYGYTFGSGTRLTVV.

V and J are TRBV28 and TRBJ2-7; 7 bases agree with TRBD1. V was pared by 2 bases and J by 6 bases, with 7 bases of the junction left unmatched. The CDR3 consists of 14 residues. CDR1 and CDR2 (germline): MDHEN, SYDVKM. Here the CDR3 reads CASSLLQGQREQYF. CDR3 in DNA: TGTGCCAGCAGTTTACTACAGGGACAGCGCGAGCAGTACTTC.

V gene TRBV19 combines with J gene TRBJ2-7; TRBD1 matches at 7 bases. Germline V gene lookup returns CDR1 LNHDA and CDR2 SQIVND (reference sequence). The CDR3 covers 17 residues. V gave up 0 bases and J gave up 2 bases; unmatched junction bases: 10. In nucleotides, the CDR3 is TGTGCCAGTAGTATAGATTTTACACAGGGGTGGACCTACGAGCAGTACTTC. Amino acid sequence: CASSIDFTQGWTYEQYF.

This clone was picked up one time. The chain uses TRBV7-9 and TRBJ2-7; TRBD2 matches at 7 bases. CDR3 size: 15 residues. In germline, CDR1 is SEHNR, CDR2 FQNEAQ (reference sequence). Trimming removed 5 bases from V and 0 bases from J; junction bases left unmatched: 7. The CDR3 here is CASSAKLASSYEQYF. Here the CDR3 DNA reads TGTGCCAGCAGCGCGAAACTAGCGAGCTCCTACGAGCAGTACTTC.